Listed below are T cell receptor beta chains from one sample, sequenced in a study of memory CD4+ T cells and cytomegalovirus serostatus. Assay used: immunoSEQ multiplex PCR; TCRdb lists only in-frame clones, some missing. In the table there are some 48,000 clones, approximately 78% of which are singletons. Specimen: memory CD4+ T cells from blood. Every receptor here comes from an adult in good health and CMV-seronegative. Each CDR3 is given with its conserved first and last residue. The order of the fields is D gene, J gene, V gene, clone size, CDR3 DNA, CDR3 protein. D genes are given only for firm matches. The size of a clone is reported for some rows only, either as once, few or many, or as a class for expanded clones.

>.|TRBJ1-4|TRBV5-1|.
TGCGCCAGCAGGAGTGGCGGAGGGGTTGGGGAAAAACTGTTTTTT
CASRSGGGVGEKLFF
>.|TRBJ1-3|TRBV7-2|few
TGTGCCAGCAGCCCCCGTAGTACTGGAAACACCATATATTTT
CASSPRSTGNTIYF
>.|TRBJ2-3|TRBV4-2|.
TGTGCCAGCAGCCAAACAGATACGCAGTATTTT
CASSQTDTQYF
>.|TRBJ2-3|TRBV6-1|.
TGTGCCAGCCCGAAGGGGACACCTACAGATACGCAGTATTTT
CASPKGTPTDTQYF
>TRBD1|TRBJ2-2|TRBV11-2|.
TGTGCCAGCAGCTCAGGGGGAGTTAGCGGGGAGCTGTTTTTT
CASSSGGVSGELFF
>.|TRBJ1-1|TRBV4-2|few
TGTGCCAGCAGCCAAGATTTGGGGCGCACTGAAGCTTTCTTT
CASSQDLGRTEAFF
>.|TRBJ2-5|TRBV28|.
TGTGCCAGCAGTCCACGGGTCCAAGAGACCCAGTACTTC
CASSPRVQETQYF
>.|TRBJ2-7|TRBV29-1|.
TGCAGCGTTGGGACCTCTGGTCACGAGCAGTACTTC
CSVGTSGHEQYF
>.|TRBJ2-2|TRBV19|.
TGTGCCAGTAGTCGCCTGGCGGTCGGGGAGCTGTTTTTT
CASSRLAVGELFF
>TRBD1|TRBJ1-1|TRBV29-1|few
TGCAGCGGACAGGGTAACACTGAAGCTTTCTTT
CSGQGNTEAFF
>.|TRBJ2-3|TRBV29-1|once
TGCAGCGTTGGACGGGGGACAAGCACAGATACGCAGTATTTT
CSVGRGTSTDTQYF
>.|TRBJ1-1|TRBV4-2|few
TGTGCCAGCAGCCAAGGGGCGGGACTAACTGAAGCTTTCTTT
CASSQGAGLTEAFF
>TRBD2|TRBJ2-3|TRBV29-1|.
TGCAGGAGAGATCGACTAGCGGATAGCACAGATACGCAGTATTTT
CRRDRLADSTDTQYF
>.|TRBJ1-2|TRBV4-1|.
TGCGCCAGCAGCCGGACCATACTGGACAGCCCCGCTCATTTCTATGGCTACACCTTC
CASSRTILDSPAHFYGYTF
>.|TRBJ2-5|TRBV29-1|.
TGCAGCGTTGACCCCAGGGGTGAAGAGACCCAGTACTTC
CSVDPRGEETQYF
>.|TRBJ1-6|TRBV11-2|.
TGTGCCAGCAGCCCCGTAACAGGGATGCGGTCACCCCTCCACTTT
CASSPVTGMRSPLHF
>TRBD1|TRBJ1-1|TRBV5-1|few
TGCGCCAGCAGACGCAAGGGGGACAGGGTGGGGAACACTGAAGCTTTCTTT
CASRRKGDRVGNTEAFF
>.|TRBJ1-6|TRBV30|.
TGTGCCTGGAGTCTCGTCTCGGACCTTAATTCACCCCTCCACTTT
CAWSLVSDLNSPLHF
>TRBD2|TRBJ2-1|TRBV19|few
TGTGCCAGTAGTGTGACTAGCGGGAGCTTCCATGAGCAGTTCTTC
CASSVTSGSFHEQFF
>TRBD2|TRBJ2-1|TRBV5-6|.
TGTGCCAGCAGCTTGGGGCGGGAGGGCCGGTCCTACAATGAGCAGTTCTTC
CASSLGREGRSYNEQFF
>TRBD2|TRBJ2-1|TRBV10-1|.
TGCGCCAGCAGTGAGACTAGCGGGTACAATGAGCAGTTCTTC
CASSETSGYNEQFF
>.|TRBJ1-4|TRBV15|few
TGTGCCACCAGCAGAGACAGACCGGCTAATGAAAAACTGTTTTTT
CATSRDRPANEKLFF
>TRBD2|TRBJ2-1|TRBV7-9|.
TGTGCCAGCAGCCCCCGCGGGGCGGGAGTATCGTATGAGCAGTTCTTC
CASSPRGAGVSYEQFF
>.|TRBJ2-4|TRBV9|.
TGTGCCAGCAGCGTAGACTTGCTCGCAAACATTCAGTACTTC
CASSVDLLANIQYF
>TRBD1|TRBJ2-1|TRBV6-6|.
TGTGCCAGCTTCCCGGGACAGGGTACCTTATACAATGAGCAGTTCTTC
CASFPGQGTLYNEQFF
>TRBD1|TRBJ2-1|TRBV28|few
TGTGCCAGCACGCGGGGGACAGGGGCATATGAGCAGTTCTTC
CASTRGTGAYEQFF
>.|TRBJ2-1|TRBV6-5|.
TGTGCCAGCAGTTACGACGGGACGAACAATGAGCAGTTCTTC
CASSYDGTNNEQFF
>.|TRBJ1-5|TRBV30|.
TGTGCCTGGAGTGGGGCCATCAATCAGCCCCAGCATTTT
CAWSGAINQPQHF
>.|TRBJ2-2|TRBV2|.
TGTGCCAGCAGTGAGGTCCGAGGCACCGGGGAGCTGTTTTTT
CASSEVRGTGELFF
>TRBD2|TRBJ2-7|TRBV5-1|.
TGCGCCAGCAGCTTGGTCCCCTCTAGCGGTAGCTCCTACGAGCAGTACTTC
CASSLVPSSGSSYEQYF
>.|TRBJ2-4|TRBV7-9|.
TGTGCCAGCAGCTTAGCGGGGGTAACAAACATTCAGTACTTC
CASSLAGVTNIQYF
>TRBD2|TRBJ2-1|TRBV27|.
TGTGCCAGCAGTTCGGGCGGACTAGGGGCCTATGAGCAGTTCTTC
CASSSGGLGAYEQFF
>TRBD1|TRBJ2-1|TRBV15|.
TGTGCCACCAGCAGAGGGACAGGGGGCTGGTATGAGCAGTTCTTC
CATSRGTGGWYEQFF
>.|TRBJ2-7|TRBV6-5|.
TGTGCCAGCAGTCCCAAATTGAGCTCCTACGAGCAGTACTTC
CASSPKLSSYEQYF
>.|TRBJ1-1|TRBV6-1|.
TGTGCCAGCAGACAGGTCCCTATGAACACTGAAGCTTTCTTT
CASRQVPMNTEAFF
>.|TRBJ1-2|TRBV7-9|few
TGTGCCAGCAGCTTAGGTTCAGCTAACTATGGCTACACCTTC
CASSLGSANYGYTF
>.|TRBJ2-7|TRBV25-1|.
TGTGCCAGCAGTGATGGCAGCAACCTCTACGAGCAGTACTTC
CASSDGSNLYEQYF
>.|TRBJ1-1|TRBV7-6|.
TGTGCCAGCAGCTTGGCAGGGTTAGCTGAAGCTTTCTTT
CASSLAGLAEAFF
>.|TRBJ2-7|TRBV7-3|.
TGTGCCAGCAGCTCGGCACAGGGCCACGAGCAGTACTTC
CASSSAQGHEQYF
>.|TRBJ1-5|TRBV29-1|.
TGCAGCGTTAAGTATTCCCGGGGTATCAATCAGCCCCAGCATTTT
CSVKYSRGINQPQHF
>TRBD1|TRBJ1-6|TRBV5-6|.
TGTGCCAGCAGCTCGTTCCGTCGGGACAGAGATTCACCCCTCCACTTT
CASSSFRRDRDSPLHF
>.|TRBJ2-3|TRBV29-1|.
TGCAGCGTTACCACAGGGTCAGATACGCAGTATTTT
CSVTTGSDTQYF